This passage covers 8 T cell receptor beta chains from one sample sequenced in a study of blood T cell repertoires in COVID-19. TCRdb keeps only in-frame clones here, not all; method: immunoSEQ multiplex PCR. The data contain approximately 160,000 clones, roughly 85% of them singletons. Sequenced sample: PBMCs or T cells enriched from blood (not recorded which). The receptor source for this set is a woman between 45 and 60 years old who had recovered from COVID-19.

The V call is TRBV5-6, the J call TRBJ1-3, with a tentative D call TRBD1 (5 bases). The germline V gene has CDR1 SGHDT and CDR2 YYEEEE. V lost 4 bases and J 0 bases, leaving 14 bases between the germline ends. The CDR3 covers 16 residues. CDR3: CASSRAQGSSGNTIYF. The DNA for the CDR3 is TGTGCCAGCAGCCGCGCCCAGGGAAGCTCTGGAAACACCATATATTTT.

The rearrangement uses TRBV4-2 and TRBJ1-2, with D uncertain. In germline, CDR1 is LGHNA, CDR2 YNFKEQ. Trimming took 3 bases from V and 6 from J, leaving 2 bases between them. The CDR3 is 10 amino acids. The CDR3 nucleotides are TGTGCCAGCAGCCACAATGGCTACACCTTC. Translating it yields CASSHNGYTF.

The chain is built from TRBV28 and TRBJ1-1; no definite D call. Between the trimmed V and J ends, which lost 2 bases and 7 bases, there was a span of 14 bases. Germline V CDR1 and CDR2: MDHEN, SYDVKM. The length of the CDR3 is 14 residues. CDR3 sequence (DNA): TGTGCCAGCAGTTTAGAAGTCCGAGGGATTGAAGCTTTCTTT. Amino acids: CASSLEVRGIEAFF.

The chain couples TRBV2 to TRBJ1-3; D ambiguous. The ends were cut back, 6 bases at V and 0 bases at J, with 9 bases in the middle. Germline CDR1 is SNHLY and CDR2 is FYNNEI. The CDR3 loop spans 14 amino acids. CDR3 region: CASRERNSGNTIYF. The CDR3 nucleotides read TGTGCCAGCAGAGAGCGGAACTCTGGAAACACCATATATTTT.

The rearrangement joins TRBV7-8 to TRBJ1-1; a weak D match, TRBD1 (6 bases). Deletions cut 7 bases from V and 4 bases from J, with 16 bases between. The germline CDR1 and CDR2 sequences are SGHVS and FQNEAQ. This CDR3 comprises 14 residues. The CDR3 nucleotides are TGTGCCAGCACACGATATCAAGGGGGCACTGAAGCTTTCTTT. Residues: CASTRYQGGTEAFF.

The CDR3 nucleotides read TGTGCCTGGAAGGGGGACACCAATAATTCACCCCTCCACTTT. It encodes CAWKGDTNNSPLHF. V is TRBV30 and J is TRBJ1-6; the D gene is possibly TRBD1 (6 bases). The germline V gene has CDR1 GTSNPN and CDR2 SVGIG (reference sequence). The CDR3 contains 14 residues. V was cut by 4 bases and J by 5 bases, with 12 bases left in between.

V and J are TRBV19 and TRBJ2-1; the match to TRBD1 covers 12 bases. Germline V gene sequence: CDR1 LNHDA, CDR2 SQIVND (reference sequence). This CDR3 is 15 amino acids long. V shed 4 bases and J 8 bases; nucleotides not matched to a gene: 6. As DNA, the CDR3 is TGTGCCAGTAGTACAGGGACAGGGGGCTCAGATGAGCAGTTCTTC. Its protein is CASSTGTGGSDEQFF.

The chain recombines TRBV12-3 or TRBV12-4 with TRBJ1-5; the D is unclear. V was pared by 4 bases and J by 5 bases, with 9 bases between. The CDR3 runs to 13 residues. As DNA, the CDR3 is TGTGCCAGCAGTTGGGCCAGCTATCAGCCCCAGCATTTT. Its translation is CASSWASYQPQHF.